One and the same sample provided the 3 T cell receptor beta chains below, sequenced in a study of Ad26.COV2.S vaccination and SARS-CoV-2 variants. Generated by immunoSEQ multiplex PCR, the TCRdb table keeps only in-frame clones and is missing some. The table includes 410,000 or so clones, roughly 90% detected once. Treatment reported: roughly 18 received Ad26.COV2.S at low or high dose, single or two shots; several received placebo; per-sample allocation not given. Sampling was done on day 63 after the first vaccine or placebo injection. The material sequenced was peripheral blood, taken in a trial of Ad26.COV2.S vaccine versus placebo. The source is a person aged 18 to 65 who received the Ad26.COV2.S COVID-19 vaccine or a placebo.

The chain employs TRBV2 and TRBJ1-5; D is undetermined. The CDR3 totals 16 residues. The germline V gene encodes CDR1 SNHLY and CDR2 FYNNEI. V lost 4 bases and J 2 bases, leaving 15 bases between the germline ends. The CDR3 is CASSGAGFTGNQPQHF. In DNA, the CDR3 is TGTGCCAGCAGTGGGGCCGGGTTTACAGGCAATCAGCCCCAGCATTTT. The full variable domain, in which reference TRBV2 and TRBJ1-5 provide the parts outside the CDR3, is EPEVTQTPSHQVTQMGQEVILRCVPISNHLYFYWYRQILGQKVEFLVSFYNNEISEKSEIFDDQFSVERPDGSNFTLKIRSTKLEDSAMYFCASSGAGFTGNQPQHFGDGTRLSIL.

The chain has TRBV4-2 and TRBJ2-5; 11 bases match TRBD2. V shed 2 bases and J 1 base; nucleotides not matched to a gene: 6. The CDR3 covers 17 residues. Germline V CDR1 and CDR2: LGHNA, YNFKEQ. CDR3 bases: TGTGCCAGCAGCCAACAACGGCTAGCGGGGGGCCAAGAGACCCAGTACTTC. It translates to CASSQQRLAGGQETQYF.

V is TRBV6-5 and J is TRBJ2-2, with D possibly matching TRBD2 (6 bases). Germline V CDR1 and CDR2: MNHEY, SVGAGI. The V and J ends lost 6 bases and 2 bases respectively, with 10 bases between them. The CDR3 is made up of 14 amino acids. The chain's CDR3 is CASRRRGNTGELFF. In nucleotides, the CDR3 is TGTGCCAGCAGGCGGAGGGGTAACACCGGGGAGCTGTTTTTT.